The 32 T cell receptor beta chains given below trace back to one sample, sequenced in a study of post-analysis software for immune sequencing data. These TCRs' antigens remain unknown. TCR beta cDNA libraries had unique molecular identifiers. TCRdb recomputed calls from the PCR reads with MiXCR, one row per CDR3 protein. Altogether about 620,000 distinct CDR3 sequences are present, around 47% being singletons, with the ten largest covering about 1.8%. Study-level findings and limits: Controls showed lower frequencies than patients for five TRBV segments, and TRBV5-6, TRBV5-1 and TRBV20-1 were among these.

The specimen was blood. The receptors were gathered from a girl aged 10 to 17 with multiple sclerosis.

This clonotype appeared once. V usage is TRBV5-1 and J usage is TRBJ2-6; TRBD2 agrees at 8 bases. Germline V gene sequence: CDR1 SGHRS, CDR2 YFSETQ. This CDR3 has 17 amino acids. V shed 0 bases and J 2 bases; nucleotides not matched to a gene: 4. This CDR3 reads CASSLVAGPTGANVLTF. CDR3 coding DNA: TGCGCCAGCAGCTTGGTAGCGGGGCCAACTGGGGCCAACGTCCTGACTTTC.

This clonotype came up many times. The rearrangement links TRBV12-3 or TRBV12-4 to TRBJ1-6; D unresolved. With 6 bases removed from V and 5 bases from J, the gap between germline ends came to 11 bases. The CDR3 sequence is 14 residues long. The CDR3 loop reads CASSATRDNSPLHF. CDR3 DNA sequence: TGTGCCAGCAGCGCCACCCGAGATAATTCACCCCTCCACTTT.

This chain joins TRBV3-1 and TRBJ2-1, with TRBD2 matching 14 bases. The germline V gene encodes CDR1 LGHDT and CDR2 YNNKEL (reference sequence). The CDR3 length is 18 residues. V shed 1 base, J shed 5 bases, and the junction held 7 bases outside the gene matches. CDR3 protein: CASSQGPTSGRANNEQFF. The CDR3 nucleotides read TGTGCCAGCAGCCAAGGTCCGACTAGCGGGAGGGCCAACAATGAGCAGTTCTTC.

This chain connects TRBV12-3 or TRBV12-4 to TRBJ1-2, with D possibly being TRBD1 (5 bases). CDR3 length: 14 residues. V lost 3 bases and J 6 bases, leaving 14 bases between the germline ends. Written as DNA, the CDR3 is TGTGCCAGCAGTTTGGGCAGGGTGCTGGATGGCTACACCTTC. Amino acid sequence: CASSLGRVLDGYTF.

This clonotype has more than one count but fewer than ten. The gene calls are TRBV7-8 and TRBJ2-3; 7 nucleotides match TRBD2. V trimming: 1 base; J trimming: 4 bases; junction bases outside the gene matches: 5. Per germline, CDR1 SGHVS and CDR2 FQNEAQ. This CDR3 contains 15 residues. In DNA, the CDR3 is TGTGCCAGCAGCTTAGGTGAGGCGGGAGCAGATACGCAGTATTTT. Amino acid sequence: CASSLGEAGADTQYF.

The gene calls are TRBV20-1 and TRBJ2-3, with TRBD2 identical over 9 bases. J lost 3 bases, V lost 1 base, and 11 bases had no gene match. The CDR3 length is 17 residues. Per germline, CDR1 DFQATT and CDR2 SNEGSKA (reference sequence). The CDR3 protein is CSARGRSQAGGTDTQYF. The CDR3 DNA is TGCAGTGCTAGAGGTCGAAGTCAAGCGGGGGGAACAGATACGCAGTATTTT.

This chain connects TRBV30 to TRBJ2-1; a possible D gene is TRBD1 (6 bases). Germline V lookup: CDR1 GTSNPN, CDR2 SVGIG (reference sequence). Trimming left V 0 bases short and J 0 bases short, with 9 bases between. This CDR3 contains 15 residues. For the CDR3, the DNA is TGTGCCTGGAGTGTCTCAGGGGCCTCCTACAATGAGCAGTTCTTC. It translates to CAWSVSGASYNEQFF. Variable domain in full (rest from reference TRBV30 and TRBJ2-1): SQTIHQWPATLVQPVGSPLSLECTVEGTSNPNLYWYRQAAGRGLQLLFYSVGIGQISSEVPQNLSASRPQDRQFILSSKKLLLSDSGFYLCAWSVSGASYNEQFFGPGTRLTVL.

The J gene is TRBJ2-5, the V gene TRBV12-3 or TRBV12-4, with a possible D match to TRBD2 (6 bases). The CDR3 runs to 16 residues. The V end was cut by 7 bases, the J end by 2 bases, with 20 bases between. The CDR3 DNA reads as TGTGCCAGCACCAAGGGGAGTCGGAGGGGTCAAGAGACCCAGTACTTC. It is translated as CASTKGSRRGQETQYF.

This clonotype was found a few times. The chain recombines TRBV6-4 with TRBJ1-2; D gene unclear. Trimming took off 3 bases at V and 7 bases at J, with 12 bases between the two ends. Germline CDR1 reads MRHNA; CDR2 reads SNTAGT. CDR3 length equals 13 residues. CDR3: CASSETEYSGYTF. The CDR3 nucleotides read TGTGCCAGCAGTGAGACGGAGTATTCTGGCTACACCTTC.

This clonotype was counted at least ten times. The chain joins TRBV20-1 to TRBJ2-5; tentative D call: TRBD2 (5 bases). Trimming took off 6 bases at V and 3 bases at J, with 8 bases between the two ends. Germline V CDR1 and CDR2: DFQATT, SNEGSKA (reference sequence). This CDR3 has 11 residues. The CDR3 DNA reads as TGCAGTGCAACAGCGGAAGAGACCCAGTACTTC. This encodes CSATAEETQYF.

The rearrangement uses TRBV12-3 or TRBV12-4 and TRBJ2-1; 8 nucleotides line up with TRBD1. V lost 5 bases to trimming and J lost 4 bases; unmatched junction nucleotides: 4. This CDR3 has 14 amino acids. CDR3 DNA sequence: TGTGCCAGCAGTCACAGGGGGGAGTACAATGAGCAGTTCTTC. Residues: CASSHRGEYNEQFF.

This clonotype was detected only once. The V call is TRBV6-2 or TRBV6-3, the J call TRBJ2-1; D is unresolved. The CDR3 has 15 amino acids. Germline CDR1 MNHEY, CDR2 SVGEGT. With 5 bases removed from V and 4 bases from J, the gap between germline ends came to 15 bases. The CDR3 loop reads CASSPSVAEYNEQFF. The CDR3 DNA sequence: TGTGCCAGCAGTCCCAGTGTAGCAGAGTACAATGAGCAGTTCTTC.

A note on this clonotype: Because the CDR3 is missing its conserved closing phenylalanine or tryptophan, this is likely a read error. This rearrangement joins TRBV7-2 to TRBJ2-5, with D perhaps matching TRBD1 (7 bases). The CDR3 is 14 residues long. Germline CDR1 is SGHTA and CDR2 is FQGNSA. With 4 bases removed from V and 4 bases from J, the gap between germline ends came to 13 bases. The DNA for the CDR3 is TGTGCCAGCAGCTCAGGGGGGCTTGCAGAGACCCAGTACTGC. As protein: CASSSGGLAETQYC.

This clonotype has just a few counts. This chain links TRBV6-6 with TRBJ1-4; 10 positions match TRBD1. This CDR3 has 13 amino acids. Germline CDR1 reads MNHNY; CDR2 reads SVGAGI (reference sequence). V gave up 6 bases and J gave up 8 bases; unmatched junction bases: 3. The CDR3 region has the DNA TGTGCCAGCAGGGACAGGGGGGAGGAAAAACTGTTTTTT. Protein sequence: CASRDRGEEKLFF.

The V gene is TRBV3-1, the J gene TRBJ2-7; the D call may be TRBD1 or TRBD2 (5 bases each). Trimming removed 10 bases from V and 2 bases from J, with 12 bases in between. Germline V gene sequence: CDR1 LGHDT, CDR2 YNNKEL (reference sequence). This CDR3 has 12 amino acids. CDR3 sequence reads: CAIRDRAYEQYF. In DNA, the CDR3 is TGTGCCATCCGGGACCGAGCCTACGAGCAGTACTTC.

This chain connects TRBV12-3 or TRBV12-4 to TRBJ2-1, with a weak D call TRBD2 (6 bases). This CDR3 region has 14 residues. Deletions cut 8 bases from V and 4 bases from J, with 15 bases between. In DNA, the CDR3 is TGTGCCAGCGCGCCCGGAGGGAGATACAATGAGCAGTTCTTC. Protein sequence: CASAPGGRYNEQFF.

The chain links TRBV7-2 to TRBJ2-5, with 9 bases fitting TRBD2. Germline CDR1 reads SGHTA; CDR2 reads FQGNSA. V lost 5 bases, J lost 2 bases, and 12 bases stayed unmatched. This CDR3 is built from 17 residues. Here the CDR3 reads CASSPRRAGGVQETQYF. CDR3 DNA sequence: TGTGCCAGCAGCCCCCGCAGGGCGGGGGGGGTACAAGAGACCCAGTACTTC. The variable domain in full, with the rest retrieved from reference TRBV7-2 and TRBJ2-5, is GAGVSQSPSNKVTEKGKDVELRCDPISGHTALYWYRQSLGQGLEFLIYFQGNSAPDKSGLPSDRFSAERTGGSVSTLTIQRTQQEDSAVYLCASSPRRAGGVQETQYFGPGTRLLVL.

This clonotype appeared once. The chain recombines TRBV10-3 with TRBJ1-2; 8 nucleotides match TRBD1. The length of the CDR3 is 14 residues. V was pared by 7 bases and J by 6 bases, with 10 bases of the junction left unmatched. Germline V gene data show CDR1 as ENHRY and CDR2 as SYGVKD. The CDR3: CAITRERTGNGYTF. The CDR3 coding sequence is TGTGCCATCACCCGGGAAAGGACAGGGAATGGCTACACCTTC.

The rearrangement links TRBV15 to TRBJ1-1, with D unclear. The CDR3 is 14 residues long. V lost 5 bases and J 2 bases, leaving 12 bases between the germline ends. Looked up from germline, CDR1 is LNHNV and CDR2 is YYDKDF (reference sequence). CDR3 nucleotide sequence: TGTGCCACCAGCGGCACTGGTCCTAACACTGAAGCTTTCTTT. Its protein is CATSGTGPNTEAFF.

The chain couples TRBV5-1 to TRBJ2-1; 8 nucleotides agree with TRBD2. The J segment lost 3 bases and the V segment lost 3 bases, leaving 8 bases of the junction unmatched. In germline, CDR1 is SGHRS, CDR2 YFSETQ. The CDR3 has 16 amino acids. CDR3 residues: CASSSLLAAGYNEQFF. DNA for the CDR3: TGCGCCAGCAGCTCCCTACTAGCGGCGGGCTACAATGAGCAGTTCTTC.

V usage is TRBV4-1 and J usage is TRBJ1-5, with D possibly being TRBD1 (5 bases). CDR1 is MGHRA and CDR2 is YSYEKL in the germline V gene. The CDR3 totals 15 residues. V lost 2 bases, J lost 1 base, and 9 bases lay in between. This CDR3 reads CASSQPGQSNQPQHF. The DNA for the CDR3 is TGCGCCAGCAGCCAACCAGGGCAGAGCAATCAGCCCCAGCATTTT.

CDR3 protein: CASSLWADSYEQYF. In DNA form, the CDR3 reads TGCGCCAGCAGCTTGTGGGCGGATTCCTACGAGCAGTACTTC. V is TRBV5-1 and J is TRBJ2-7; D gene uncertain. The CDR3 runs to 14 residues. CDR1 is SGHRS, CDR2 YFSETQ, per germline. V was trimmed by 1 base and J by 1 base, leaving 9 bases between them.

The chain couples TRBV6-1 to TRBJ2-6; no clear D gene. The germline V and J ends were trimmed by 2 bases and 0 bases, with 2 bases remaining between them. CDR3 length: 14 amino acids. The germline V gene has CDR1 MNHNS and CDR2 SASEGT. The DNA for the CDR3 is TGTGCCAGCAGTGAACTCTCTGGGGCCAACGTCCTGACTTTC. Translated: CASSELSGANVLTF.

The rearrangement links TRBV5-1 to TRBJ2-3, with D possibly being TRBD1 (5 bases). The CDR3 extends over 15 amino acids. Germline assignment: CDR1 SGHRS and CDR2 YFSETQ. Trimming removed 1 base at V and 4 bases at J, with 13 bases between. Here the CDR3 DNA reads TGCGCCAGCAGCTTGACAACATCCAGGGCAGATACGCAGTATTTT. This codes for CASSLTTSRADTQYF. The variable domain in full, with the rest retrieved from reference TRBV5-1 and TRBJ2-3, is KAGVTQTPRYLIKTRGQQVTLSCSPISGHRSVSWYQQTPGQGLQFLFEYFSETQRNKGNFPGRFSGRQFSNSRSEMNVSTLELGDSALYLCASSLTTSRADTQYFGPGTRLTVL.

V gene TRBV9 combines with J gene TRBJ1-2; D perhaps matches TRBD1 (5 bases). The ends were cut back, 0 bases at V and 5 bases at J, with 11 bases in the middle. In germline, CDR1 is SGDLS, CDR2 YYNGEE. This CDR3 has 14 amino acids. The CDR3 coding sequence is TGTGCCAGCAGCGTAGTCGGGACGGGATATGGCTACACCTTC. Translated: CASSVVGTGYGYTF.

The CDR3 sequence is CASSLGEYEQYF. DNA for the CDR3: TGCGCCAGCAGCTTGGGGGAGTACGAGCAGTACTTC. This chain uses TRBV5-1 with TRBJ2-4; weak D call: TRBD2 (5 bases). The DNA end favors TRBJ2-7, so the J call may be wrong. Germline assignment: CDR1 SGHRS and CDR2 YFSETQ. The CDR3 length is 12 residues.

The chain recombines TRBV5-1 with TRBJ1-1, with 7 bases fitting TRBD1. J was trimmed by 1 base and V by 5 bases; bases with no gene match: 11. This CDR3 has 16 amino acids. Germline CDR1 is SGHRS and CDR2 is YFSETQ. CDR3 nucleotides: TGCGCCAGCAGTCACAGGGGAGGGACGAGGAACACTGAAGCTTTCTTT. Encoded protein: CASSHRGGTRNTEAFF.

CDR3 in amino acids: CASSLDSTCEQYF. The CDR3 coding sequence is TGTGCCAGCAGTCTGGACAGTACCTGCGAGCAGTACTTC. V usage is TRBV6-2 or TRBV6-3 and J usage is TRBJ2-7; the D gene is possibly TRBD1 (6 bases). V shed 5 bases and J shed 6 bases, with 14 bases lying between them. This CDR3 contains 13 residues. Per the germline V gene, CDR1 is MNHEY and CDR2 is SVGEGT.

The genes are TRBV15 and TRBJ1-4, with 9 bases matching TRBD1. Trimming took 2 bases from V and 8 from J; bases not matched to a gene: 9. This CDR3 has 16 amino acids. Per the germline V gene, CDR1 is LNHNV and CDR2 is YYDKDF (reference sequence). The CDR3 nucleotides read TGTGCCACCAGCAGATCCACAGGGGGCTACAAGGAAAAACTGTTTTTT. Residues: CATSRSTGGYKEKLFF.

The rearrangement joins TRBV10-3 to TRBJ2-5; 7 bases align to TRBD2. The DNA matches TRBJ2-7 better at its end, which makes the J call doubtful. The CDR3 totals 14 residues. Germline V CDR1 and CDR2: ENHRY, SYGVKD. For the CDR3, the DNA is TGTGCCATCAGTGAGGGACTAGAGGCCGACGAGCAGTACTTC. Protein: CAISEGLEADEQYF.

The chain links TRBV6-6 to TRBJ2-7; 8 bases fit TRBD1. Trimming removed 8 bases from V and 2 bases from J; junction bases left unmatched: 17. The V gene's germline CDR1 is MNHNY and CDR2 SVGAGI (reference sequence). This CDR3 spans 17 amino acids. For the CDR3, the DNA is TGTGCCAGCCAGGGGGCTAGCGTTTACGGTACCCCCTACGAGCAGTACTTC. Amino acid sequence: CASQGASVYGTPYEQYF.

V gene TRBV21-1 combines with J gene TRBJ2-7; no DNA check was done on the table's D call, TRBD1. The last part of the DNA fits TRBJ2-5 better; the J call may be wrong. TRBV21-1 is termed a pseudogene. The length of the CDR3 is 16 residues. CDR3 protein: CASSKDEGTRQETQYF. CDR3 DNA: TGTGCCAGCAGCAAAGACGAGGGGACGCGGCAGGAGACCCAGTACTTC.